This entry lists 21 T cell receptor beta chains sequenced from one sample in a study of T cells in Graves' hyperthyroidism and ophthalmopathy. Amplification of TCR beta CDR3 regions was performed using RNA transcripts as template. HTBI primers drove first-round RT-PCR of the TCR CDR3. TCRdb processed the multiplex PCR reads anew with MiXCR; each CDR3 protein has one entry. Here the sample spans roughly 400,000 distinct CDR3 sequences, around a sixth being singletons. The sequencing sample was made of blood. All receptors derive from a woman aged 18-29 years with Graves' hyperthyroidism that later progressed to Graves' ophthalmopathy.

The chain couples TRBV11-2 to TRBJ2-7, with 9 bases that match TRBD1. V was clipped by 5 bases and J by 6 bases; unmatched bases: 8. The CDR3 sequence is 14 residues long. Looked up from germline, CDR1 is SGHAT and CDR2 is FQNNGV. CDR3 loop: CASSNPGQGGEQYF. The CDR3 region has the DNA TGTGCCAGCAGCAACCCGGGACAGGGTGGCGAGCAGTACTTC.

This clonotype was found once. The chain combines TRBV20-1 with TRBJ2-5, with 8 bases aligning to TRBD1. The ends lost 6 bases at V and 3 bases at J; junction bases unmatched: 9. CDR3 size: 14 residues. The germline V gene encodes CDR1 DFQATT and CDR2 SNEGSKA (reference sequence). CDR3 bases: TGCAGTGCCATCGACAGGGGAGGTAAAGAGACCCAGTACTTC. Its protein product is CSAIDRGGKETQYF.

This chain links TRBV19 with TRBJ2-4, with D perhaps TRBD2 (5 bases). The ends were cut back, 7 bases at V and 3 bases at J, with 16 bases in the middle. This CDR3 is built from 15 residues. The germline V gene has CDR1 LNHDA and CDR2 SQIVND (reference sequence). The CDR3 sequence: CASTPTRLGKNIQYF. CDR3 nucleotide sequence: TGTGCCAGTACTCCAACTAGGTTAGGCAAAAACATTCAGTACTTC.

This clonotype was detected many times. The chain is built from TRBV19 and TRBJ2-7, with 10 bases identical to TRBD1. Germline V gives CDR1 LNHDA, CDR2 SQIVND (reference sequence). The V and J ends lost 6 bases and 4 bases, in that order; junction bases with no gene match: 6. The CDR3 spans 14 residues. CDR3 loop: CASSAGTGAYEQYF. In DNA form, the CDR3 reads TGTGCCAGTAGCGCCGGGACAGGGGCGTACGAGCAGTACTTC.

The CDR3 loop reads CASSLTSGSPQQYF. In DNA, the CDR3 is TGTGCCAGCAGTTTGACTAGCGGGAGCCCCCAGCAGTACTTC. This chain links TRBV28 with TRBJ2-7, with 12 bases fitting TRBD2. Per the germline V gene, CDR1 is MDHEN and CDR2 is SYDVKM. The CDR3 loop spans 14 amino acids. V was clipped by 3 bases and J by 8 bases; unmatched bases: 5.

A remark on this clonotype: A much larger clone sits a single nucleotide away, making a read error possible. J is TRBJ2-7 and V is TRBV20-1; 8 bases match TRBD2. J gave up 6 bases and V 3 bases, and 7 bases lay outside the gene matches. CDR3 length: 13 amino acids. The germline V gene encodes CDR1 DFQATT and CDR2 SNEGSKA (reference sequence). The CDR3 DNA sequence: TGCAGTGCTAGTTCAGCGGGAGACCTCGAGCAGTACTTC. Residues: CSASSAGDLEQYF.

CDR3 sequence reads: CASSETGFGYTF. CDR3 coding DNA: TGTGCCAGCAGTGAGACAGGTTTTGGCTACACCTTC. The rearrangement uses TRBV25-1 and TRBJ1-2; TRBD1 is a possible D gene (6 bases). Between the trimmed V and J ends, which lost 3 bases and 7 bases, there was a span of 9 bases. CDR1 is MGHDK, CDR2 SYGVNS, per germline. There are 12 residues in the CDR3.

The chain has TRBV9 and TRBJ2-7; D is unclear. Germline CDR1 is SGDLS and CDR2 is YYNGEE. Deletions cut 4 bases from V and 6 bases from J, with 20 bases between. The CDR3 runs 15 residues. The DNA for the CDR3 is TGTGCCAGCAGCCCCATTCCGGGTCGGATAGCCGAGCAGTACTTC. This codes for CASSPIPGRIAEQYF.

In its sample, this clonotype was seen many times. The chain combines TRBV6-1 with TRBJ2-7, with 7 bases that match TRBD1. The CDR3 runs 14 residues. Germline CDR1 is MNHNS and CDR2 is SASEGT. V lost 6 bases, J lost 5 bases, and 10 bases stayed unmatched. CDR3 region: CASSEQGPGDEQYF. In DNA, the CDR3 is TGTGCCAGCAGCGAACAGGGGCCCGGGGACGAGCAGTACTTC.

The V call is TRBV7-2, the J call TRBJ1-1; D perhaps matches TRBD1 (5 bases). The CDR3 spans 14 residues. Trimming left V 6 bases short and J 2 bases short, with 13 bases between. Germline V gene lookup returns CDR1 SGHTA and CDR2 FQGNSA. The CDR3 region is CASRTNRGNTEAFF. CDR3 bases: TGTGCCAGCAGAACTAACCGGGGCAACACTGAAGCTTTCTTT.

This clonotype was observed a handful of times. The rearrangement links TRBV7-9 to TRBJ1-5, with D perhaps TRBD1 (5 bases). Germline-derived CDR1 and CDR2 are SEHNR and FQNEAQ (reference sequence). The CDR3 has 14 amino acids. V was pared by 1 base and J by 6 bases, with 10 bases between. The CDR3 is CASSLVGGSQPQHF. CDR3 nucleotides: TGTGCCAGCAGCTTAGTGGGGGGTTCTCAGCCCCAGCATTTT.

This clonotype was found many times. CDR3 DNA: TGTGCCACCAGCAGAGGATGGGACTCCCCCCAAGAGACCCAGTACTTC. This sequence encodes CATSRGWDSPQETQYF. The chain employs TRBV15 and TRBJ2-5, with a possible D match to TRBD2 (6 bases). This CDR3 has 16 amino acids. V was shortened by 1 base and J by 1 base, with 13 bases between the two germline ends. Germline V gene lookup returns CDR1 LNHNV and CDR2 YYDKDF (reference sequence).

This clonotype was counted many times. This chain links TRBV5-4 with TRBJ2-1; the D gene is possibly TRBD1 (6 bases). V gave up 4 bases and J gave up 9 bases, with 14 bases separating them. Per the germline V gene, CDR1 is SGHNT and CDR2 is YYREEE (reference sequence). The CDR3 extends over 13 amino acids. The CDR3 bases are TGTGCCAGCAGCCCAAATACAGGGACTGAGCAGTTCTTC. Its translation: CASSPNTGTEQFF. The variable domain in full, completed from reference TRBV5-4 and TRBJ2-1, reads ETGVTQSPTHLIKTRGQQVTLRCSSQSGHNTVSWYQQALGQGPQFIFQYYREEENGRGNFPPRFSGLQFPNYSSELNVNALELDDSALYLCASSPNTGTEQFFGPGTRLTVL.

This clonotype was picked up one time. The chain is built from TRBV7-2 and TRBJ2-5, with no clear D. This CDR3 region has 11 residues. The germline V and J ends were trimmed by 4 bases and 9 bases, with 9 bases remaining between them. Germline-derived CDR1 and CDR2 are SGHTA and FQGNSA. The CDR3 here is CASSSGPAQYF. CDR3 DNA sequence: TGTGCCAGCAGCTCCGGGCCAGCCCAGTACTTC.

This clonotype was picked up many times. V and J are TRBV3-1 and TRBJ1-6, with D maybe TRBD1 (5 bases). The CDR3 loop spans 16 amino acids. Trimming removed 4 bases at V and 4 bases at J, with 14 bases between. Germline V gene sequence: CDR1 LGHDT, CDR2 YNNKEL (reference sequence). The DNA of the CDR3 is TGTGCCAGCAGCCTAGGCCCGACAGCGTATAATTCACCCCTCCACTTT. This translates into CASSLGPTAYNSPLHF.

This clonotype was recorded at least ten times. The rearrangement links TRBV2 to TRBJ1-1; no clear D gene. The CDR3 sequence is 13 residues long. Germline V gives CDR1 SNHLY, CDR2 FYNNEI. V lost 6 bases, J lost 2 bases, and 10 bases lay in between. The CDR3, as DNA: TGTGCCAGCAGGGACGGTTTAAACACTGAAGCTTTCTTT. It specifies CASRDGLNTEAFF.

This clonotype has just a few counts. The chain recombines TRBV19 with TRBJ2-2, with 7 bases identical to TRBD2. The CDR3 is 15 residues long. Germline CDR1 reads LNHDA; CDR2 reads SQIVND (reference sequence). Trimming cost V 4 bases and J 7 bases; bases outside gene matches: 9. The CDR3 coding sequence is TGTGCCAGTAGTAGGGACGGGGGGATGATCGGGGAGCTGTTTTTT. It encodes CASSRDGGMIGELFF.

CDR3 DNA sequence: TGTGCCAGCAGCCAAGATTCCAGGGGGGACTATGGCTACACCTTC. It specifies CASSQDSRGDYGYTF. J is TRBJ1-2 and V is TRBV3-1; the match to TRBD1 covers 7 bases. The CDR3 sequence is 15 residues long. CDR1 LGHDT and CDR2 YNNKEL come from the germline V gene (reference sequence). Trimming took 0 bases from V and 3 from J; bases not matched to a gene: 4.

The table lists this clonotype with a few counts. V usage is TRBV7-2 and J usage is TRBJ2-7; 8 nucleotides align to TRBD2. V shed 4 bases, J shed 0 bases, and the junction held 14 bases outside the gene matches. Germline CDR1 SGHTA, CDR2 FQGNSA. This CDR3 has 18 residues. CDR3 loop: CASSSRGPSGSISYEQYF. The CDR3 nucleotides are TGTGCCAGCAGCTCAAGAGGCCCCAGCGGGAGTATCTCCTACGAGCAGTACTTC.

The V gene is TRBV6-1, the J gene TRBJ2-1, with 8 bases aligning to TRBD1. V gave up 5 bases and J gave up 7 bases; unmatched junction bases: 13. The CDR3 spans 16 residues. Germline V lookup: CDR1 MNHNS, CDR2 SASEGT. In nucleotides, the CDR3 is TGTGCCAGCAGTCCTAGAGGGGGACAGGTTTCGAATGAGCAGTTCTTC. Encoded protein: CASSPRGGQVSNEQFF.

The chain has TRBV2 and TRBJ2-3; D is ambiguous. CDR1 and CDR2 (germline): SNHLY, FYNNEI. CDR3 length: 14 amino acids. The V end lost 6 bases, the J end lost 2 bases, and 12 bases lay between the germline ends. The CDR3 nucleotides are TGTGCCAGCAGCTTAATATGGATCACAGATACGCAGTATTTT. The encoded protein is CASSLIWITDTQYF.